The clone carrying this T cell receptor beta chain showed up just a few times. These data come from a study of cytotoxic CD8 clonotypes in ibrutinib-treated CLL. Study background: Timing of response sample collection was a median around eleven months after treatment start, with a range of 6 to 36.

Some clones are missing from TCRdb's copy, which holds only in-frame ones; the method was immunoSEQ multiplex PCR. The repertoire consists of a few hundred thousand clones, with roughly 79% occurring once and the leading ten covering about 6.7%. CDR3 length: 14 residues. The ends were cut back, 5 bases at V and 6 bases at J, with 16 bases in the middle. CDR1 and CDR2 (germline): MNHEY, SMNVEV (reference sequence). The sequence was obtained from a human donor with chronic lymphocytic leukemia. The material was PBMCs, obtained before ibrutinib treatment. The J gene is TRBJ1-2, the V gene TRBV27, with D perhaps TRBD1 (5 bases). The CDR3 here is CASSRAGQGHGYTF. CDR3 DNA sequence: TGTGCCAGCAGTCGGGCGGGGCAGGGCCATGGCTACACCTTC.